These T cell receptor beta chains were read from a single sample in a study of OX40 agonist ivuxolimab in advanced cancers. The table came from immunoSEQ multiplex PCR; TCRdb's copy has only in-frame clones and leaves some out. In the table there are roughly 40,000 clones, about 86% of which are singletons. The sequencing used CD4+ or CD8+ T cells sorted from blood, collected in a trial of the OX40 agonist ivuxolimab. These receptor sequences come from an adult with an advanced solid tumor such as melanoma, head and neck, liver or kidney cancer. Each CDR3 is given with its conserved first and last residue. The D gene is left open where the match is weak. Clone sizes are given selectively: once, few, many, or a class where the clone is expanded.

v_call: TRBV30
clone_size: NA
j_call: TRBJ2-7
d_call: NA
cdr3_aa: CTWSVGGAYEQYF
cdr3_nt: TGTACCTGGAGTGTTGGGGGCGCCTACGAGCAGTACTTC

v_call: TRBV9
clone_size: NA
j_call: TRBJ1-5
d_call: NA
cdr3_aa: CASSVGQSNQPQHF
cdr3_nt: TGTGCCAGCAGCGTAGGACAGAGCAATCAGCCCCAGCATTTT

v_call: TRBV19
clone_size: NA
j_call: TRBJ1-5
d_call: NA
cdr3_aa: CASSIGVNQPQHF
cdr3_nt: TGTGCCAGTAGTATAGGCGTAAATCAGCCCCAGCATTTT

v_call: TRBV7-8
clone_size: once
j_call: TRBJ2-2
d_call: TRBD1
cdr3_aa: CASSIKGQGATGELFF
cdr3_nt: TGTGCCAGCAGCATAAAGGGACAGGGGGCGACCGGGGAGCTGTTTTTT

v_call: TRBV19
clone_size: few
j_call: TRBJ2-2
d_call: NA
cdr3_aa: CATRGHANTGELFF
cdr3_nt: TGTGCCACCCGAGGTCACGCGAACACCGGGGAGCTGTTTTTT

v_call: TRBV9
clone_size: few
j_call: TRBJ2-3
d_call: NA
cdr3_aa: CASSVGGGPDTQYF
cdr3_nt: TGTGCCAGCAGCGTAGGTGGGGGCCCAGATACGCAGTATTTT

v_call: TRBV7-2
clone_size: NA
j_call: TRBJ2-1
d_call: NA
cdr3_aa: CASSLADYDEQFF
cdr3_nt: TGTGCCAGCAGCTTAGCGGACTATGATGAGCAGTTCTTC

v_call: TRBV6-1
clone_size: NA
j_call: TRBJ2-2
d_call: NA
cdr3_aa: CASRTGVGELFF
cdr3_nt: TGTGCCAGCAGAACGGGGGTCGGGGAGCTGTTTTTT

v_call: TRBV11-2
clone_size: NA
j_call: TRBJ2-7
d_call: NA
cdr3_aa: CASSQDGGLGEQYF
cdr3_nt: TGCGCCAGCAGCCAAGATGGCGGACTCGGCGAGCAGTACTTC

v_call: TRBV4-3
clone_size: NA
j_call: TRBJ1-6
d_call: TRBD1
cdr3_aa: CASSHGQGESSPLHF
cdr3_nt: TGCGCCAGCAGCCACGGACAGGGGGAGAGTTCACCCCTCCACTTT

v_call: TRBV2
clone_size: NA
j_call: TRBJ1-1
d_call: TRBD1
cdr3_aa: CASRTLGTENF
cdr3_nt: TGTGCCAGCAGAACTTTAGGGACAGAGAATTTT

v_call: TRBV5-1
clone_size: NA
j_call: TRBJ2-1
d_call: TRBD1
cdr3_aa: CASSLHRLPGQGTYNEQFF
cdr3_nt: TGCGCCAGCAGCTTACACCGACTACCGGGACAGGGGACTTACAATGAGCAGTTCTTC

v_call: TRBV6-5
clone_size: NA
j_call: TRBJ1-1
d_call: NA
cdr3_aa: CATTQQFGYTEAFF
cdr3_nt: TGTGCCACCACACAGCAGTTTGGTTACACTGAAGCTTTCTTT

v_call: TRBV21-1
clone_size: once
j_call: TRBJ1-2
d_call: NA
cdr3_aa: CASSSDRVYGYTF
cdr3_nt: TGTGCCAGCAGTTCAGACAGGGTGTATGGCTACACCTTC

v_call: TRBV19
clone_size: once
j_call: TRBJ1-6
d_call: NA
cdr3_aa: CASSIGYNSPLHF
cdr3_nt: TGTGCCAGTAGTATCGGGTATAATTCACCCCTCCACTTT

v_call: TRBV7-6
clone_size: once
j_call: TRBJ1-1
d_call: NA
cdr3_aa: CASSFMAGDSPLEAFF
cdr3_nt: TGTGCCAGCAGCTTTATGGCAGGGGACTCCCCACTTGAAGCTTTCTTT